This TCR beta chain came from a study of Tregs in tolerant kidney transplant recipients. Sequenced by immunoSEQ multiplex PCR; TCRdb stores in-frame clones only, minus some. Of some 56,000 clones listed, 90% to 95% are singletons. Mixed chimerism was transient after nonmyeloablative marrow transplants from related graft donors. Trimming cost V 8 bases and J 7 bases; bases outside gene matches: 4. The V gene's germline CDR1 is MNHNS and CDR2 SASEGT. The length of the CDR3 is 13 residues. The sequence derives from a human patient who received a combined kidney and bone marrow transplant. The T cells may come from the graft donor. The material was CD8+ T cells from blood (PBMCs), obtained 24 months after the transplant. The chain uses TRBV6-1 and TRBJ2-1; the match to TRBD2 covers 11 bases. The CDR3 sequence is CASVLAGVNEQFF. The CDR3 region has the DNA TGTGCCAGCGTACTAGCGGGAGTGAATGAGCAGTTCTTC.